This entry lists 16 T cell receptor beta chains sequenced from one sample in a study of tumor and adjacent non-tumor tissue in lung cancer. No cell sorting was done before RNA was extracted from the tissue. The normal lung tissue was taken more than 3 cm from the tumor edge. Three rounds of nested PCR, following a modified ARM-PCR protocol, produced the TCRbeta library. Each CDR3 protein gets one entry after TCRdb re-called the multiplex PCR reads with MiXCR. This sample has 90,000 to 120,000 distinct CDR3 sequences, with around three fifths found just once. Material: distant non-tumor lung tissue. Receptor source: a man aged 30 to 45 with non-small cell lung cancer.

In its sample, this clonotype was seen many times. The CDR3 coding sequence is TGTGCCAGCAGCTTATACACATCAGTCACTAACTATGGCTACACCTTC. Translated, it gives CASSLYTSVTNYGYTF. The chain carries TRBV7-9 and TRBJ1-2; D not resolved. This CDR3 region has 16 residues. Germline lookup yields CDR1 SEHNR and CDR2 FQNEAQ (reference sequence). Trimming removed 2 bases at V and 0 bases at J, with 13 bases between.

Notes on this clonotype: No conserved phenylalanine or tryptophan ends this CDR3, so it is likely a read error. This sequence joins TRBV11-3 and TRBJ2-1; 7 bases line up with TRBD2. Germline V gene sequence: CDR1 SGHNT, CDR2 YENEEA. The J segment lost 7 bases and the V segment lost 2 bases, leaving 5 bases of the junction unmatched. This CDR3 spans 14 amino acids. CDR3 nucleotide sequence: TGTGCCAGCAGCTTACAGCGGGGAGTAAATGAGCAGTTCTCC. The encoded protein is CASSLQRGVNEQFS.

Remarks on this clonotype: A much bigger clone sits one base away, suggesting this may be a read error. This chain uses TRBV20-1 with TRBJ2-1, with D perhaps matching TRBD1 (5 bases). Trimming took off 7 bases at V and 0 bases at J, with 19 bases between the two ends. Germline CDR1 DFQATT, CDR2 SNEGSKA (reference sequence). CDR3 size: 16 residues. The CDR3 nucleotides read TGCAGTGTCCTTCTTCACAGGCCCAGCTCCTACAATGAGCAGTTCTTC. Translated: CSVLLHRPSSYNEQFF.

J is TRBJ1-6 and V is TRBV29-1; D perhaps matches TRBD1 (6 bases). The CDR3 loop spans 13 amino acids. V lost 8 bases and J 5 bases, leaving 13 bases between the germline ends. The germline gives CDR1 SQVTM, CDR2 ANQGSEA. CDR3 loop: CSTRAGDNSPLHF. In DNA, the CDR3 is TGCAGCACTCGAGCAGGGGATAATTCACCCCTCCACTTT.

Remarks on this clonotype: The junction departs from germline at one end; a sequencing error may be responsible. CDR3 bases: TGCAGCGCTAAGATACTTAGTTACAATGAGCAATTCTTC. Translated: CSAKILSYNEQFF. V and J are TRBV29-1 and TRBJ2-1; the D is unclear. Per the germline V gene, CDR1 is SQVTM and CDR2 is ANQGSEA. CDR3 length: 13 residues.

As for this clonotype: The germline gene is not matched at one end of the junction; a read error may be the cause. The chain employs TRBV20-1 and TRBJ2-7; D possibly uses TRBD1 or TRBD2 (6 bases each). This CDR3 has 13 residues. Germline CDR1 and CDR2: DFQATT and SNEGSKA (reference sequence). The DNA of the CDR3 is TGCAGTGATAGAGTTGGGGGGCACTACGAGCAGTACTTC. Translation gives CSDRVGGHYEQYF.

This chain joins TRBV6-5 and TRBJ2-7; 10 bases align to TRBD2. Germline V lookup: CDR1 MNHEY, CDR2 SVGAGI. This CDR3 has 16 amino acids. The chain's CDR3 is CVSSSSSGSISYEQYF. CDR3 DNA: TGTGTCAGTAGTTCCTCTAGCGGGAGCATCTCCTACGAGCAGTACTTC.

The J gene is TRBJ2-7, the V gene TRBV11-2; possibly TRBD1 for D (7 bases). The CDR3 is 13 residues long. V was cut by 9 bases and J by 5 bases, with 17 bases left in between. Germline V gene sequence: CDR1 SGHAT, CDR2 FQNNGV. The CDR3 here is CASNLDREDEQYF. Written as DNA, the CDR3 is TGTGCCAGTAACTTAGACAGGGAGGACGAGCAGTACTTC.

Note on this clonotype: One end of the junction is discordant with germline, which a read error may explain. The rearrangement links TRBV5-4 to TRBJ1-1, with no clear D. From germline, CDR1 is SGHNT and CDR2 YYREEE (reference sequence). The CDR3 is 14 residues long. The CDR3 DNA is TGTGTCAGCTGCTATAAGAATATGAACACTGAAGCTTTCTTT. Its translation is CVSCYKNMNTEAFF.

On this clonotype: Relative to the germline gene, one junction end is altered; a read error may explain this. The genes are TRBV20-1 and TRBJ2-1; 11 bases map to TRBD2. CDR1 and CDR2 from the germline V gene are DFQATT and SNEGSKA (reference sequence). The CDR3 sequence is 17 residues long. This CDR3 is CSARQLAGGHSYNGQFF. CDR3 bases: TGCAGTGCTAGACAGCTAGCGGGGGGACACTCCTACAATGGGCAGTTCTTT.

This clonotype occurred a few times. A clone one base away is much larger, so this may be a read error. This chain uses TRBV20-1 with TRBJ2-7; the D gene is possibly TRBD2 (7 bases). This CDR3 spans 13 amino acids. Germline-derived CDR1 and CDR2 are DFQATT and SNEGSKA (reference sequence). V lost 7 bases to trimming and J lost 6 bases, with 19 bases between them. The CDR3 protein is CSVKGGAGIEQYF. CDR3 nucleotide sequence: TGCAGTGTTAAAGGGGGGGCTGGGATCGAGCAGTACTTC.

In regard to this clonotype: Here the CDR3 omits its conserved ending phenylalanine or tryptophan, so a read error is the likely source. V usage is TRBV11-2 and J usage is TRBJ2-2, with 12 bases identical to TRBD2. CDR1 and CDR2 from the germline V gene are SGHAT and FQNNGV. The CDR3 sequence is 16 residues long. This chain's CDR3 is CDSSLELAGGTGELFS. In DNA, the CDR3 is TGTGACAGCAGCTTAGAACTAGCGGGAGGAACCGGGGAGCTGTTTTCT.

With regard to this clonotype: This may stem from a read error, because a much larger clone lies one nucleotide away. This chain links TRBV10-2 with TRBJ2-1, with D perhaps matching TRBD2 (7 bases). Trimming took 6 bases from V and 4 from J, leaving 19 bases between them. CDR1 is WSHSY, CDR2 SAAADI, per germline. The length of the CDR3 is 16 residues. In DNA form, the CDR3 reads TGCGCCAGCAGAGGGCAGAGGGGGGGCGCATACAATGAGCAGTTCTTC. It codes for CASRGQRGGAYNEQFF.

V usage is TRBV6-1 and J usage is TRBJ2-1; D might be TRBD1 (6 bases). CDR3 size: 16 residues. Germline loops: CDR1 MNHNS, CDR2 SASEGT. The V gene lost 10 bases and the J gene lost 0 bases, with 19 bases spanning the gap. For the CDR3, the DNA is TGTGCCAACACTGTAATCCGGGACAACTCCTACAATGAGCAGTTCTTC. Its translation: CANTVIRDNSYNEQFF.

This clonotype was found many times. The chain has TRBV6-5 and TRBJ2-1; TRBD1 might be the D (6 bases). Trimming removed 6 bases at V and 2 bases at J, with 14 bases between. This CDR3 contains 15 residues. In germline, CDR1 is MNHEY, CDR2 SVGAGI. The chain's CDR3 is CASRGGPPPYNEQFF. As DNA, the CDR3 is TGTGCCAGCAGAGGGGGACCGCCACCCTACAATGAGCAGTTCTTC.

About this clonotype: It is likely a read error, because the conserved phenylalanine at the end of the CDR3 is missing. This chain connects TRBV6-5 to TRBJ2-3; 8 bases are a match to TRBD2. The germline gives CDR1 MNHEY, CDR2 SVGAGI. The CDR3 length is 15 residues. The CDR3 spells CASIYSRGVSDTQYS. CDR3 DNA sequence: TGTGCCAGCATTTACTCGCGGGGGGTCTCAGATACGCAGTATTCT.